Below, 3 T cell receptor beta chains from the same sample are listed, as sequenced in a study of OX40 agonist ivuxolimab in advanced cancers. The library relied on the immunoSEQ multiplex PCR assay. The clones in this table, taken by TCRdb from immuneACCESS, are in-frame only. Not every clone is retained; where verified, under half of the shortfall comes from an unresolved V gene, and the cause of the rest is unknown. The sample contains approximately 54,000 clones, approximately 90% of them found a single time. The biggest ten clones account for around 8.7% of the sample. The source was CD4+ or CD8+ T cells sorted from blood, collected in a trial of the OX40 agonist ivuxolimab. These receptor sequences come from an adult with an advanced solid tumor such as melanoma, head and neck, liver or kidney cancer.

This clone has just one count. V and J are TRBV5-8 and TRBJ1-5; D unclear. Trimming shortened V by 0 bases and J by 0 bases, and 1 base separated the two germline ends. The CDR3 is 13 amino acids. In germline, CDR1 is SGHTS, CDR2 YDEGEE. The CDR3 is CASSLDSNQPQHF. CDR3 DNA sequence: TGTGCCAGCAGCTTGGATAGCAATCAGCCCCAGCATTTT.

The CDR3 DNA sequence: TGTGCCAGCAGCGTGCTGGATCGGTACAATGAGCAGTTCTTC. Its protein product is CASSVLDRYNEQFF. This chain joins TRBV9 and TRBJ2-1; D not resolved. This CDR3 region has 14 residues. Per germline, CDR1 SGDLS and CDR2 YYNGEE. The ends were cut back, 2 bases at V and 4 bases at J, with 10 bases in the middle.

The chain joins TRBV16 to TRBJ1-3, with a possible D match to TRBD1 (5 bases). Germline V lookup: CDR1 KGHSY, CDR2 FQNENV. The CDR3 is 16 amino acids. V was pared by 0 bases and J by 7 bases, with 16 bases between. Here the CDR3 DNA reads TGTGCCAGCAGCCAATCTCGGGGGACGGTGGAGAACACCATATATTTT. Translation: CASSQSRGTVENTIYF.